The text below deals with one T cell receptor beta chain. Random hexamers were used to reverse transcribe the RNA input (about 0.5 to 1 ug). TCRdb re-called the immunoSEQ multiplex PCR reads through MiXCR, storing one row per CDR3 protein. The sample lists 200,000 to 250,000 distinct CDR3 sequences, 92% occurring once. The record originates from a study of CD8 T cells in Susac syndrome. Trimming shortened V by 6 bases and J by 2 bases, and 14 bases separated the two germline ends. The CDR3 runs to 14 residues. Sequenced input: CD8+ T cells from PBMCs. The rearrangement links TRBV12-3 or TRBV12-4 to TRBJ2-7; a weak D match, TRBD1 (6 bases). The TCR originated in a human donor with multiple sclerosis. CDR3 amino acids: CASSPPGAAYEQYF. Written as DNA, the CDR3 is TGTGCCAGCAGCCCCCCAGGGGCAGCCTACGAGCAGTACTTC.